Following are 29 T cell receptor beta chains from one sample sequenced in a study of T cell responses to AZD1222 COVID-19 vaccine. The table came from immunoSEQ multiplex PCR; TCRdb's copy has only in-frame clones and leaves some out. The repertoire has under 150,000 clones, more than 85% of them found once; the top ten carry under 2%. The source was peripheral blood, collected 28 days after the second AZD1222 dose. The receptors were sampled from an adult who received the AZD1222 COVID-19 vaccine.

The CDR3 region is CASSRWVSGSEAFF. CDR3 in DNA: TGTGCCAGTAGCCGCTGGGTGAGTGGATCTGAAGCTTTCTTT. The V gene is TRBV19, the J gene TRBJ1-1; no reliable D call. Per the germline V gene, CDR1 is LNHDA and CDR2 is SQIVND (reference sequence). V was clipped by 6 bases and J by 6 bases, with 17 bases between them. The CDR3 loop spans 14 amino acids. The full variable domain, with the rest looked up from reference TRBV19 and TRBJ1-1, is DGGITQSPKYLFRKEGQNVTLSCEQNLNHDAMYWYRQDPGQGLRLIYYSQIVNDFQKGDIAEGYSVSREKKESFPLTVTSAQKNPTAFYLCASSRWVSGSEAFFGQGTRLTVV.

The chain combines TRBV19 with TRBJ1-6, with a tentative D call TRBD1 (5 bases). Trimming removed 5 bases from V and 10 bases from J, with 15 bases in between. This CDR3 spans 14 amino acids. Germline values: CDR1 LNHDA, CDR2 SQIVND (reference sequence). The CDR3 nucleotides are TGTGCCAGTAGTCCCCTTACGGGGGAATCACCCCTCCACTTT. Its translation: CASSPLTGESPLHF. The full variable domain, its missing parts supplied by reference TRBV19 and TRBJ1-6, is DGGITQSPKYLFRKEGQNVTLSCEQNLNHDAMYWYRQDPGQGLRLIYYSQIVNDFQKGDIAEGYSVSREKKESFPLTVTSAQKNPTAFYLCASSPLTGESPLHFGNGTRLTVT.

The rearrangement links TRBV30 to TRBJ1-1; weak D call: TRBD1 (5 bases). Trimming removed 2 bases at V and 1 base at J, with 8 bases between. The CDR3 extends over 13 amino acids. From germline, CDR1 is GTSNPN and CDR2 SVGIG (reference sequence). Here the CDR3 DNA reads TGTGCCTGGAGTCTGGGGGGGAACACTGAAGCTTTCTTT. This encodes CAWSLGGNTEAFF.

The chain recombines TRBV10-3 with TRBJ2-5; D may correspond to TRBD1 or TRBD2 (5 bases each). Trimming took 10 bases from V and 5 from J, leaving 20 bases between them. Germline assignment: CDR1 ENHRY and CDR2 SYGVKD. The CDR3 runs 14 residues. This CDR3 reads CATSHRTSFETQYF. CDR3 nucleotides: TGTGCCACCAGCCACAGGACTTCCTTCGAGACCCAGTACTTC.

CDR3 sequence (DNA): TGTGCCAGCAGCCCCATGGGGGCGGGTGAAGCTTTCTTT. Its protein product is CASSPMGAGEAFF. This chain joins TRBV7-3 and TRBJ1-1; the D gene is possibly TRBD1 (6 bases). The CDR3 contains 13 residues. Looked up from germline, CDR1 is SGHTA and CDR2 is FQGTGA. V shed 5 bases and J shed 7 bases, with 14 bases lying between them.

This chain connects TRBV7-8 to TRBJ2-1; no clear D gene. V lost 7 bases, J lost 5 bases, and 21 bases lay in between. The germline gives CDR1 SGHVS, CDR2 FQNEAQ. CDR3 length equals 16 residues. The CDR3 spells CASTPYTLSTNNEQFF. The CDR3 coding sequence is TGTGCCAGCACCCCTTATACCCTGTCTACGAACAATGAGCAGTTCTTC. The full variable domain, its missing parts supplied by reference TRBV7-8 and TRBJ2-1, is GAGVSQSPRYKVAKRGQDVALRCDPISGHVSLFWYQQALGQGPEFLTYFQNEAQLDKSGLPSDRFFAERPEGSVSTLKIQRTQQEDSAVYLCASTPYTLSTNNEQFFGPGTRLTVL.

V usage is TRBV25-1 and J usage is TRBJ2-2; D is uncertain. The CDR3 covers 15 residues. Trimming pared 0 bases from V and 2 bases from J, leaving 7 bases between. Germline V gene data show CDR1 as MGHDK and CDR2 as SYGVNS. CDR3 nucleotides: TGTGCCAGCAGTGAATATCCGGAAAACACCGGGGAGCTGTTTTTT. Translation: CASSEYPENTGELFF.

The chain uses TRBV6-5 and TRBJ1-1; D is perhaps TRBD1 (5 bases). The V and J ends lost 8 bases and 5 bases respectively, with 21 bases between them. The germline CDR1 and CDR2 sequences are MNHEY and SVGAGI. The CDR3 spans 15 residues. The CDR3 region has the DNA TGTGCCAGCGTGGGGGGAGCTATCACGGGGACTGAAGCTTTCTTT. It codes for CASVGGAITGTEAFF.

This clone was observed once. The chain has TRBV6-1 and TRBJ1-3; tentative D call: TRBD1 (5 bases). Trimming shortened V by 2 bases and J by 0 bases, and 5 bases separated the two germline ends. CDR1 is MNHNS and CDR2 is SASEGT in the germline V gene. The CDR3 covers 14 residues. In nucleotides, the CDR3 is TGTGCCAGCAGTGAAAGGGGCTCTGGAAACACCATATATTTT. Translated, it gives CASSERGSGNTIYF.

This clone has only a few counts. V is TRBV19 and J is TRBJ2-1, with a possible D match to TRBD2 (5 bases). The length of the CDR3 is 14 residues. V gave up 7 bases and J gave up 0 bases, with 10 bases separating them. Germline V lookup: CDR1 LNHDA, CDR2 SQIVND (reference sequence). The CDR3 bases are TGTGCCAGTATGGGCGGGCCCTCCTACAATGAGCAGTTCTTC. Protein product: CASMGGPSYNEQFF.

The chain combines TRBV6-2 or TRBV6-3 with TRBJ2-7; TRBD2 aligns across 10 bases. Per germline, CDR1 MNHEY and CDR2 SVGEGT. Trimming took 4 bases from V and 4 from J; bases not matched to a gene: 7. This CDR3 has 15 amino acids. The CDR3 here is CASSSLAGGLYEQYF. The CDR3 DNA reads as TGTGCCAGCAGTTCGTTAGCGGGGGGCTTATACGAGCAGTACTTC.

CDR3 residues: CATSRDIEAAYGYTF. The CDR3 bases are TGTGCCACCAGCAGAGATATCGAGGCAGCTTATGGCTACACCTTC. This rearrangement joins TRBV15 to TRBJ1-2; no reliable D call. Germline lookup yields CDR1 LNHNV and CDR2 YYDKDF (reference sequence). Trimming removed 0 bases at V and 5 bases at J, with 13 bases between. The CDR3 loop spans 15 amino acids.

The chain joins TRBV5-1 to TRBJ2-1, with a tentative D call TRBD2 (6 bases). Germline values: CDR1 SGHRS, CDR2 YFSETQ. The CDR3 is made up of 15 amino acids. The V and J ends lost 5 bases and 2 bases respectively, with 14 bases between them. CDR3 sequence (DNA): TGCGCCAGCAGATTTCTAGCGTCACCCTACAATGAGCAGTTCTTC. Its protein product is CASRFLASPYNEQFF.

CDR3 amino acids: CATSTGKDSPLHF. The DNA for the CDR3 is TGTGCCACCAGTACGGGGAAGGATTCACCCCTCCACTTT. The rearrangement uses TRBV24-1 and TRBJ1-6; D remains unclear. Germline CDR1 is KGHDR and CDR2 is SFDVKD. The CDR3 extends over 13 amino acids. V lost 6 bases to trimming and J lost 8 bases, with 10 bases between them.

The chain employs TRBV19 and TRBJ1-2; tentatively, D is TRBD1 (5 bases). The CDR3 consists of 15 residues. Deletions cut 7 bases from V and 3 bases from J, with 18 bases between. CDR1 LNHDA and CDR2 SQIVND come from the germline V gene (reference sequence). In nucleotides, the CDR3 is TGTGCCAGTACCTCCCCGTGGGGCGCAGACTATGGCTACACCTTC. Its protein is CASTSPWGADYGYTF. The full variable domain, with the rest looked up from reference TRBV19 and TRBJ1-2, is DGGITQSPKYLFRKEGQNVTLSCEQNLNHDAMYWYRQDPGQGLRLIYYSQIVNDFQKGDIAEGYSVSREKKESFPLTVTSAQKNPTAFYLCASTSPWGADYGYTFGSGTRLTVV.

The chain employs TRBV30 and TRBJ1-3; tentatively, D is TRBD1 (5 bases). CDR1 is GTSNPN and CDR2 is SVGIG in the germline V gene (reference sequence). The CDR3 totals 14 residues. Trimming took 0 bases from V and 9 from J, leaving 15 bases between them. CDR3 in DNA: TGTGCCTGGAGTGTACGGGCAGACAGTCCCACCATATATTTT. Its translation: CAWSVRADSPTIYF. Based on the CDR3 plus reference TRBV30 and TRBJ1-3, the full variable domain is SQTIHQWPATLVQPVGSPLSLECTVEGTSNPNLYWYRQAAGRGLQLLFYSVGIGQISSEVPQNLSASRPQDRQFILSSKKLLLSDSGFYLCAWSVRADSPTIYFGEGSWLTVV.

This sequence joins TRBV10-3 and TRBJ1-1; the match to TRBD1 covers 9 bases. This CDR3 contains 14 residues. The junction had 5 bases not matched to a gene; V was cut back by 4 bases and J by 5 bases. CDR1 and CDR2 from the germline V gene are ENHRY and SYGVKD. CDR3 sequence: CAISGDRAVTEAFF. For the CDR3, the DNA is TGTGCCATCAGTGGGGACAGGGCAGTAACTGAAGCTTTCTTT.

This chain connects TRBV7-2 to TRBJ2-7, with unresolved D. Germline values: CDR1 SGHTA, CDR2 FQGNSA. V lost 4 bases to trimming and J lost 2 bases, with 6 bases between them. This CDR3 spans 12 amino acids. In DNA, the CDR3 is TGTGCCAGCAGCTCGTCCCCCTACGAGCAGTACGTC. Residues: CASSSSPYEQYV.

The chain joins TRBV15 to TRBJ1-4; no reliable D call. The CDR3 covers 14 residues. Germline loops: CDR1 LNHNV, CDR2 YYDKDF (reference sequence). With 1 base removed from V and 8 bases from J, the gap between germline ends came to 11 bases. The CDR3 loop reads CATSRGGEGEKLFF. DNA for the CDR3: TGTGCCACCAGCAGAGGGGGAGAAGGAGAAAAACTGTTTTTT.

About this clone itself: Different DNA sequences within this sample yield the same CDR3. This chain connects TRBV5-6 to TRBJ1-1; no definite D call. The V and J ends lost 4 bases and 2 bases respectively, with 3 bases between them. The CDR3 consists of 11 residues. CDR1 and CDR2 from the germline V gene are SGHDT and YYEEEE. The CDR3 loop is CASSLNTEAFF. CDR3 bases: TGTGCCAGCAGCCTCAACACTGAAGCTTTCTTT.

The chain has TRBV6-1 and TRBJ1-4; no reliable D call. The CDR3 runs 15 residues. CDR1 is MNHNS, CDR2 SASEGT, per germline. V dropped 3 bases and J dropped 0 bases, with 8 bases sitting between them. The CDR3 sequence is CASSDKGATNEKLFF. The CDR3 DNA follows: TGTGCCAGCAGTGACAAGGGAGCAACTAATGAAAAACTGTTTTTT.

The count of this clone is one. The chain links TRBV19 to TRBJ1-3, with a tentative D call TRBD1 (5 bases). This CDR3 has 17 residues. The V end was cut by 2 bases, the J end by 0 bases, with 14 bases between. Germline lookup yields CDR1 LNHDA and CDR2 SQIVND (reference sequence). The CDR3 DNA is TGTGCCAGTAGTATAAATCTTGGACATCGCTCTGGAAACACCATATATTTT. It encodes CASSINLGHRSGNTIYF. The full variable domain, in which reference TRBV19 and TRBJ1-3 provide the parts outside the CDR3, is DGGITQSPKYLFRKEGQNVTLSCEQNLNHDAMYWYRQDPGQGLRLIYYSQIVNDFQKGDIAEGYSVSREKKESFPLTVTSAQKNPTAFYLCASSINLGHRSGNTIYFGEGSWLTVV.

The gene calls are TRBV19 and TRBJ1-4; the D is unclear. CDR3 length equals 15 residues. CDR1 is LNHDA and CDR2 is SQIVND in the germline V gene (reference sequence). Trimming took 2 bases from V and 0 from J, leaving 7 bases between them. CDR3 in DNA: TGTGCCAGTAGTATAAGTTGGACAACTAATGAAAAACTGTTTTTT. Translating it yields CASSISWTTNEKLFF.

This chain joins TRBV5-5 and TRBJ1-6; 8 bases match TRBD1. The CDR3 covers 15 residues. Germline values: CDR1 SGHKS, CDR2 YYEKEE (reference sequence). With V trimmed by 4 bases and J by 8 bases, 8 bases remained unmatched. CDR3 sequence: CASSPRQGLDSPLHF. As DNA, the CDR3 is TGTGCCAGCAGCCCTAGACAGGGGTTGGATTCACCCCTCCACTTT.

The chain has TRBV5-3 and TRBJ2-5; D uncertain. TRBV5-3 is known as an ORF, though its function is uncertain. V gave up 4 bases and J gave up 1 base, with 11 bases separating them. This CDR3 contains 14 residues. CDR3 sequence: CARSTPETQETQYF. CDR3 nucleotides: TGTGCCAGAAGCACACCAGAGACCCAAGAGACCCAGTACTTC.

The rearrangement links TRBV7-2 to TRBJ1-3; 7 bases fit TRBD1. Germline V gene data show CDR1 as SGHTA and CDR2 as FQGNSA. The ends lost 2 bases at V and 0 bases at J; junction bases unmatched: 4. CDR3 length: 16 residues. The CDR3 sequence: CASSLKGALSGNTIYF. The DNA for the CDR3 is TGTGCCAGCAGCTTAAAGGGGGCTCTCTCTGGAAACACCATATATTTT.

The chain employs TRBV6-6 and TRBJ1-4; 7 nucleotides line up with TRBD1. Per the germline V gene, CDR1 is MNHNY and CDR2 is SVGAGI (reference sequence). The CDR3 is 15 amino acids. Trimming cost V 4 bases and J 8 bases; bases outside gene matches: 10. The CDR3 sequence is CASSSSPGGREKLFF. As DNA, the CDR3 is TGTGCCAGCAGTTCCTCCCCAGGGGGTAGAGAAAAACTGTTTTTT.

The chain recombines TRBV18 with TRBJ1-6; D is perhaps TRBD1 (5 bases). The germline gives CDR1 KGHSH, CDR2 LQKENI. The CDR3 covers 14 residues. CDR3 bases: TGTGTGCCAGCTCCCCGGGGGAGGAATTCACCCCTCCACTTT. Its translation: CVPAPRGRNSPLHF.

J is TRBJ2-1 and V is TRBV11-2, with D possibly TRBD1 on 5 matching bases. V lost 0 bases and J lost 6, with 6 bases in between. Germline V gives CDR1 SGHAT, CDR2 FQNNGV. The CDR3 is 13 residues long. CDR3 DNA: TGTGCCAGCAGCTTAGACAGGGCCAATGAGCAGTTCTTC. Encoded protein: CASSLDRANEQFF.